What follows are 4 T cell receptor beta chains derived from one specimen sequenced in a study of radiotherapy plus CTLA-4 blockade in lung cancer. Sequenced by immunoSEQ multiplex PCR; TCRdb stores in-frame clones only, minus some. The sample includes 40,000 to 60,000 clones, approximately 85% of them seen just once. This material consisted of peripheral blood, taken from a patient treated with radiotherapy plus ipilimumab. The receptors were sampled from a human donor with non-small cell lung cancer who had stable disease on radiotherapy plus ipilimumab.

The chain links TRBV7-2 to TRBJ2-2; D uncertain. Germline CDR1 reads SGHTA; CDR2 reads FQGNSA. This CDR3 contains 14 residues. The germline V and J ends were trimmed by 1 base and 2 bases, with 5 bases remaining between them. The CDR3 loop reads CASSLGLNTGELFF. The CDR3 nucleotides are TGTGCCAGCAGCTTAGGGCTCAACACCGGGGAGCTGTTTTTT.

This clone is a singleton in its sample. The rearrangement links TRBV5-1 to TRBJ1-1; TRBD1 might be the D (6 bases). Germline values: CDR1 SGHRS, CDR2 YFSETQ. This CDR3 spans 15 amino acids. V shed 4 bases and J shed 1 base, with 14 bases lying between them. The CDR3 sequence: CASSPRTVTNTEAFF. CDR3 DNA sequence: TGCGCCAGCAGCCCTCGGACAGTAACGAACACTGAAGCTTTCTTT.

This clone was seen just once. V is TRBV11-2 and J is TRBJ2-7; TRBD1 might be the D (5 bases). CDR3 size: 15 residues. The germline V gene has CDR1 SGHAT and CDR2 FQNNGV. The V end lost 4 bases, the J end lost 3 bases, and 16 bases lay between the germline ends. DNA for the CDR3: TGTGCCAGCAGCTCACTGGGGCCCGCGTACTACGAGCAGTACTTC. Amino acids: CASSSLGPAYYEQYF.

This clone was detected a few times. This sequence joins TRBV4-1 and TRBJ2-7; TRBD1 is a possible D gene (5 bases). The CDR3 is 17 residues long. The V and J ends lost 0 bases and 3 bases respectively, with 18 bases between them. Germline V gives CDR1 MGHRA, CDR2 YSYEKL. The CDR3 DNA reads TGCGCCAGCAGCCAAGAAGGTGAGACAGTAGCCTACTACGAGCAGTACTTC. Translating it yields CASSQEGETVAYYEQYF.